This T cell receptor (beta chain) was recovered during a study of blood T cell repertoires in COVID-19. Germline V gene data show CDR1 as LNHDA and CDR2 as SQIVND (reference sequence). The CDR3 length is 14 residues. J lost 0 bases, V lost 7 bases, and 5 bases had no gene match. Method: immunoSEQ multiplex PCR; TCRdb's copy keeps in-frame clones and lacks some. The sample has about 350,000 clones; roughly 90% are singletons. The V call is TRBV19, the J call TRBJ1-2, with 7 bases fitting TRBD1. Sequenced material: PBMCs or T cells enriched from blood (not recorded which). This receptor was taken from a woman under 40 who had recovered from COVID-19. CDR3 in DNA: TGTGCCAGTATTCACGGGACAGCTAACTATGGCTACACCTTC. This sequence encodes CASIHGTANYGYTF.